The clone carrying this T cell receptor beta chain has a handful of counts. Antigen: not known. Each CDR3 protein gets one entry after TCRdb re-called the reads with MiXCR. This table has tens of thousands of distinct CDR3 sequences, roughly 25% appearing once. This CDR3 has 15 residues. The germline gives CDR1 SGHTA, CDR2 FQGNSA. The V gene lost 5 bases and the J gene lost 0 bases, with 13 bases spanning the gap. This sample was taken from a study of T cell repertoires in cytomegalovirus infection. Findings and limits, study-wide: Ex vivo responses were dominated by HLA-C-restricted CMV-specific TCR beta clonotypes.

This receptor was taken from a human donor in good health (CMV status not recorded). Some clones in this sample may be carry-over from other donors' samples. The sequencing here drew on CD8+ T cells from cultured PBMCs, taken from culture after CMV antigen stimulation. The V gene is TRBV7-2, the J gene TRBJ1-2; D is uncertain. CDR3 coding DNA: TGTGCCAGCAGCCCCGTAGTAGACTCTAACTATGGCTACACCTTC. The encoded protein is CASSPVVDSNYGYTF.